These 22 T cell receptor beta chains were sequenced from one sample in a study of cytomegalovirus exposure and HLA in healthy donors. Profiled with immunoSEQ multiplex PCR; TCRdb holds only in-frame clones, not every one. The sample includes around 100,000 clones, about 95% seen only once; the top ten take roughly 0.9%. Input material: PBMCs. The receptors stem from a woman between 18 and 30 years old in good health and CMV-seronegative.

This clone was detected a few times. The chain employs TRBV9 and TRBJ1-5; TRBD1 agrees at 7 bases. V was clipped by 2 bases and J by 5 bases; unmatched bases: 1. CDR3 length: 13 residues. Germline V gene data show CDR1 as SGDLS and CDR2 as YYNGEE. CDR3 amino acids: CASSVQGDQPQHF. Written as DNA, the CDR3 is TGTGCCAGCAGCGTCCAGGGGGATCAGCCCCAGCATTTT.

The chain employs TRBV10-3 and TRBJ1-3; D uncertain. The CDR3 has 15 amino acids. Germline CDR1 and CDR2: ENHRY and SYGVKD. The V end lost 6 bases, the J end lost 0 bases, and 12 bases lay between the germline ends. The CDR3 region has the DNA TGTGCCATCAGGGCGGGTGTCAACTCTGGAAACACCATATATTTT. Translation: CAIRAGVNSGNTIYF.

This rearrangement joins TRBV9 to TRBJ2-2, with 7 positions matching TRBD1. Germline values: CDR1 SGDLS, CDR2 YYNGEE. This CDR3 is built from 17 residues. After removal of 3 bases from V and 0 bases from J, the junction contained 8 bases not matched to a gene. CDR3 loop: CASSAGQTNANTGELFF. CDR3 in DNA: TGTGCCAGCAGCGCGGGACAGACAAATGCGAACACCGGGGAGCTGTTTTTT.

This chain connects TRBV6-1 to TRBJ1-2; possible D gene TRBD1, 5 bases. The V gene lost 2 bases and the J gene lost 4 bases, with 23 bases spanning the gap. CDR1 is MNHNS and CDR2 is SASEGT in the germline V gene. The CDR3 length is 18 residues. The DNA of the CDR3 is TGTGCCAGCAGTGAACGGGACTCATACCCCCAGGTTGGCTATGGCTACACCTTC. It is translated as CASSERDSYPQVGYGYTF.

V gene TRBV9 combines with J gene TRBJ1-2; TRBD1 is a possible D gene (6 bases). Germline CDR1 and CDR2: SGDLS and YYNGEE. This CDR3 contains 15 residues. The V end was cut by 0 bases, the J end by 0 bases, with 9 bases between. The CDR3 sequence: CASSVAGHSNYGYTF. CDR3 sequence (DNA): TGTGCCAGCAGCGTAGCGGGACACTCTAACTATGGCTACACCTTC.

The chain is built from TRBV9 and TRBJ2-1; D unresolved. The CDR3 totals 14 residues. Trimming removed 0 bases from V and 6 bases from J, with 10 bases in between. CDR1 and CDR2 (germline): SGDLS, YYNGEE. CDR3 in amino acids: CASSVELGRNEQFF. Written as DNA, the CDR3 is TGTGCCAGCAGCGTAGAACTGGGCCGCAATGAGCAGTTCTTC.

CDR3 DNA: TGTGCCAGCAGCTCAGACACAAGCAATCAGCCCCAGCATTTT. Translating it yields CASSSDTSNQPQHF. The chain recombines TRBV5-6 with TRBJ1-5; D is unclear. Germline CDR1 SGHDT, CDR2 YYEEEE. The V and J ends lost 3 bases and 1 base respectively, with 8 bases between them. The CDR3 runs to 14 residues.

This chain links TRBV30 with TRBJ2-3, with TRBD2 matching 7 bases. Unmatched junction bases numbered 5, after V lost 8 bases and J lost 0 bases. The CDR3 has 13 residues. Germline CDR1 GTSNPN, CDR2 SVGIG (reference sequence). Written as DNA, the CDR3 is TGTGCCACGAAGCGGGACAGCACAGATACGCAGTATTTT. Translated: CATKRDSTDTQYF.

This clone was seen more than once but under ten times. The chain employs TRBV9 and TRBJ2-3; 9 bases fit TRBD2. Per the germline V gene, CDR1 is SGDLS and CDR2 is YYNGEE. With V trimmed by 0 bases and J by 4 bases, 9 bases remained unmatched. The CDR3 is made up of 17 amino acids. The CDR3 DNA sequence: TGTGCCAGCAGCGTAGCCGTTGGACTAGCGAGCGCAGATACGCAGTATTTT. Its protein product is CASSVAVGLASADTQYF.

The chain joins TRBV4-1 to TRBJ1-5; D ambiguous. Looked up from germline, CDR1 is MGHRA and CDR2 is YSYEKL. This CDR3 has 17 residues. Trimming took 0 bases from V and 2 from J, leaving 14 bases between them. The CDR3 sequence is CASSQDGPEVGNQPQHF. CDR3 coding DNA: TGCGCCAGCAGCCAAGATGGCCCTGAGGTGGGCAATCAGCCCCAGCATTTT.

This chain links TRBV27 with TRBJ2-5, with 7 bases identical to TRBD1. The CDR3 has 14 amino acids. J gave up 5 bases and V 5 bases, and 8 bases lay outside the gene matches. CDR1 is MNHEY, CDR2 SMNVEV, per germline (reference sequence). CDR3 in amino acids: CASSPRQGGETQYF. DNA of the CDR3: TGTGCCAGCAGTCCCCGACAGGGCGGGGAGACCCAGTACTTC.

CDR3 nucleotides: TGTGCCAGTAGTGCAGGGGGCCGAGAGACCCAGTACTTC. Translation gives CASSAGGRETQYF. The chain recombines TRBV19 with TRBJ2-5; the match to TRBD1 covers 8 bases. V shed 5 bases and J 4 bases; nucleotides not matched to a gene: 3. This CDR3 region has 13 residues. Germline lookup yields CDR1 LNHDA and CDR2 SQIVND (reference sequence).

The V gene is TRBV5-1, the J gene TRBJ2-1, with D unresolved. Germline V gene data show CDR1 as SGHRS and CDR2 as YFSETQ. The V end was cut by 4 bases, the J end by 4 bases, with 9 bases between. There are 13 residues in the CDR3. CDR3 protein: CASSPTWYNEQFF. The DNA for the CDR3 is TGCGCCAGCAGCCCCACATGGTACAATGAGCAGTTCTTC.

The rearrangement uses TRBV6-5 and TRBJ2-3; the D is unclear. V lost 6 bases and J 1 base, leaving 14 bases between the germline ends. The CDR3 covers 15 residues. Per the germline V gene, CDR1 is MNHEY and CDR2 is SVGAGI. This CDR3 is CASRETTDRTDTQYF. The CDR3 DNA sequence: TGTGCCAGCAGGGAAACGACTGACCGCACAGATACGCAGTATTTT.

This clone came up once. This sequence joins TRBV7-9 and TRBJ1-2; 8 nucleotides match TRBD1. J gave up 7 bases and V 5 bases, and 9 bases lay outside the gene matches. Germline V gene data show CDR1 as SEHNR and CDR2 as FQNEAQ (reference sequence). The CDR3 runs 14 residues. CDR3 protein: CASSRPQGAGGYTF. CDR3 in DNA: TGTGCCAGCAGCCGCCCCCAGGGGGCAGGTGGCTACACCTTC.

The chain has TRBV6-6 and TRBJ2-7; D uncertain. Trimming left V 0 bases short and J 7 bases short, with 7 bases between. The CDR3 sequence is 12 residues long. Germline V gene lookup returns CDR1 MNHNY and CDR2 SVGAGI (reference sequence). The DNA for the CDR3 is TGTGCCAGCAGTTACTCGACCGGGGAGCAGTACTTC. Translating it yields CASSYSTGEQYF.

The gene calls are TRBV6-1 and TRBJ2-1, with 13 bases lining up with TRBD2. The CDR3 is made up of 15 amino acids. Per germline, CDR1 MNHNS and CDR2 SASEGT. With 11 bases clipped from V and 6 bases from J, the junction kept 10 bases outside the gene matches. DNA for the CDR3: TGTGCCGCCGCTCCCGGGACTAGCGGGACCAATGAGCAGTTCTTC. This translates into CAAAPGTSGTNEQFF.

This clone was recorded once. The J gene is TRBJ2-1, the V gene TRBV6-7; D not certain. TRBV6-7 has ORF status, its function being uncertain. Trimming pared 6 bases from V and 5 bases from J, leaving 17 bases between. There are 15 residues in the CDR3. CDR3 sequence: CASSHRCRRDNEQFF. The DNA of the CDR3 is TGTGCCAGCAGCCACCGATGCCGACGGGACAATGAGCAGTTCTTC.

The CDR3 DNA reads as TGTGCCATCAGTGACATGGAGCCGCTTGGTACGCAGTATTTT. Its protein is CAISDMEPLGTQYF. The chain employs TRBV10-3 and TRBJ2-3; D is ambiguous. Germline V CDR1 and CDR2: ENHRY, SYGVKD. V lost 3 bases to trimming and J lost 8 bases, with 15 bases between them. The CDR3 totals 14 residues.

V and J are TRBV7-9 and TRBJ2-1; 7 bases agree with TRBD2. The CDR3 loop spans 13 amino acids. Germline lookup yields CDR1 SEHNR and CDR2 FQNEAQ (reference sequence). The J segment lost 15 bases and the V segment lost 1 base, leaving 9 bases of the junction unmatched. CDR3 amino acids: CASSLEVQLAPFF. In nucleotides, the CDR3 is TGTGCCAGCAGCTTAGAGGTCCAACTAGCGCCGTTCTTC.

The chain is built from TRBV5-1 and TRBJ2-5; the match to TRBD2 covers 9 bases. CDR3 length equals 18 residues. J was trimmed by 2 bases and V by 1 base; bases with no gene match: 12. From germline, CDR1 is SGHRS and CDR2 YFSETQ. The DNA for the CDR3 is TGCGCCAGCAGCTTGCTATTTAGCGGGGGCCGCCCTCAAGAGACCCAGTACTTC. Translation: CASSLLFSGGRPQETQYF.

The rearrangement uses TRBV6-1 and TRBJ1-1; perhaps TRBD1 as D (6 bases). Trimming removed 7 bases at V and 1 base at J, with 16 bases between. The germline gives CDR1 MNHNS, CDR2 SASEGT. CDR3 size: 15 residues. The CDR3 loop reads CASILGTIRNTEAFF. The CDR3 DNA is TGTGCCAGCATCTTGGGGACAATCCGGAACACTGAAGCTTTCTTT.